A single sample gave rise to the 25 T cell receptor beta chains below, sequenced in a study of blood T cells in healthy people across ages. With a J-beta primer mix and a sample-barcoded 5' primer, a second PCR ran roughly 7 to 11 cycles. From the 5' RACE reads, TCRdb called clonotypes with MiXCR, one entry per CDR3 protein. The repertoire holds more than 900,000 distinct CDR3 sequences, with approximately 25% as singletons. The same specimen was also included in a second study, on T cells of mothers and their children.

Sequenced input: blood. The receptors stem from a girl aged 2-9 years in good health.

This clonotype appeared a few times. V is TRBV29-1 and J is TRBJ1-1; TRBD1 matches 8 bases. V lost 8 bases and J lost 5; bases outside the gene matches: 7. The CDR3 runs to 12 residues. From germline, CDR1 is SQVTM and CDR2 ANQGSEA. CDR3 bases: TGCAGCTCAGAACAGGGGGATACTGAAGCTTTCTTT. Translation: CSSEQGDTEAFF.

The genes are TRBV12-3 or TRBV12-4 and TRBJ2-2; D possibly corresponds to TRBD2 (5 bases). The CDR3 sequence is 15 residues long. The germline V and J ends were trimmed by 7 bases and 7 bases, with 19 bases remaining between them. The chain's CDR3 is CASTLEATRGGELFF. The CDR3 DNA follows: TGTGCCAGCACCCTCGAGGCCACACGGGGCGGGGAGCTGTTTTTT.

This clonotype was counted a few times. The CDR3 DNA follows: TGTGCCAGCAGCTTACAGGGGCCCCTTTACACCGGGGAGCTGTTTTTT. Its protein is CASSLQGPLYTGELFF. This chain links TRBV7-3 with TRBJ2-2; D perhaps matches TRBD1 (6 bases). Trimming took 2 bases from V and 3 from J, leaving 13 bases between them. CDR3 length: 16 residues. CDR1 is SGHTA, CDR2 FQGTGA, per germline.

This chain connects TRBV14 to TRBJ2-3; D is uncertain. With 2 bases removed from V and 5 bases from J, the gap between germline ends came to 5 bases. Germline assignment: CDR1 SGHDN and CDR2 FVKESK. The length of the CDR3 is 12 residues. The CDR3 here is CASSQQRDTQYF. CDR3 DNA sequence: TGTGCCAGCAGCCAACAGCGAGATACGCAGTATTTT.

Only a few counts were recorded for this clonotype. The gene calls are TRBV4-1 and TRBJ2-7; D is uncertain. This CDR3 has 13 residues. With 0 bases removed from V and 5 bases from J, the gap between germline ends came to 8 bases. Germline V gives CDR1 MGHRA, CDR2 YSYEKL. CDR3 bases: TGCGCCAGCAGCCAAGACATTACCCACGAGCAGTACTTC. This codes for CASSQDITHEQYF.

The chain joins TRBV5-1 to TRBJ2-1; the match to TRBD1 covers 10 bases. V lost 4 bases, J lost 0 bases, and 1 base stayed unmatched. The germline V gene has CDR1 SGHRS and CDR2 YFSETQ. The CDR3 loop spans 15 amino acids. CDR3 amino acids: CASSGTGDSYNEQFF. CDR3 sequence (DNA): TGCGCCAGCAGCGGGACAGGGGACTCCTACAATGAGCAGTTCTTC.

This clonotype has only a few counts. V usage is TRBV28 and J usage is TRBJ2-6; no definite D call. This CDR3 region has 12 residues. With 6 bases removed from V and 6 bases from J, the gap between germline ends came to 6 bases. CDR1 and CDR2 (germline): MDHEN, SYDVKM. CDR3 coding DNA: TGTGCCAGCAGCCTCGAGGCCAACGTCCTGACTTTC. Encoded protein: CASSLEANVLTF. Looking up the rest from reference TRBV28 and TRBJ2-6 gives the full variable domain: DVKVTQSSRYLVKRTGEKVFLECVQDMDHENMFWYRQDPGLGLRLIYFSYDVKMKEKGDIPEGYSVSREKKERFSLILESASTNQTSMYLCASSLEANVLTFGAGSRLTVL.

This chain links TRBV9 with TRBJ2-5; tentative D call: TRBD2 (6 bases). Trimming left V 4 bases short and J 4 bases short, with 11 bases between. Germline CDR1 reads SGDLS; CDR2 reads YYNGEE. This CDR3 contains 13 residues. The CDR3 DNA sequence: TGTGCCAGCAGCATTAAAGCGGGAGAGACCCAGTACTTC. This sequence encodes CASSIKAGETQYF.

CDR3 sequence reads: CASSRLASGYNEQFF. The CDR3 DNA reads as TGTGCCAGCAGTCGACTAGCAAGCGGGTACAATGAGCAGTTCTTC. The rearrangement uses TRBV27 and TRBJ2-1; TRBD2 matches 7 bases. This CDR3 has 15 amino acids. V trimming: 5 bases; J trimming: 4 bases; junction bases outside the gene matches: 8. Germline assignment: CDR1 MNHEY and CDR2 SMNVEV (reference sequence).

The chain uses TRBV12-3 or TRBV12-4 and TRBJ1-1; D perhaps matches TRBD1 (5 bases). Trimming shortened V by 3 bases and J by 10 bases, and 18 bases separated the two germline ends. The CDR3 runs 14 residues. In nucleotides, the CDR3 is TGTGCCAGCAGTTTTGTCTTTGAGTCGGGGGGAGCTTTCTTT. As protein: CASSFVFESGGAFF.

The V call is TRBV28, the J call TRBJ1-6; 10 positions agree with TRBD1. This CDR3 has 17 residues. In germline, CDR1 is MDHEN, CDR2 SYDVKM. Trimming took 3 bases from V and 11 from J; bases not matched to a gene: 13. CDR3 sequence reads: CASSLDRGAAVLTPLHF. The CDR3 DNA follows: TGTGCCAGCAGTTTGGACAGGGGGGCAGCGGTCTTGACACCCCTCCACTTT.

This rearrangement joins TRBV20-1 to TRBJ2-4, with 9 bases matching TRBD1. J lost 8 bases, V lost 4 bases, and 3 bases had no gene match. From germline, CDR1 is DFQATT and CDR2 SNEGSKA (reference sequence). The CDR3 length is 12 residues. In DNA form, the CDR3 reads TGCAGTGCTAACAGACAGGGGGACATTCAGTACTTC. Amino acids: CSANRQGDIQYF.

The CDR3 nucleotides read TGTGCCAGCAGCCTGACAGGGGATGGCGAAAAACTGTTTTTT. Translating gives CASSLTGDGEKLFF. This sequence joins TRBV12-3 or TRBV12-4 and TRBJ1-4; 8 nucleotides line up with TRBD1. The CDR3 runs 14 residues. V dropped 6 bases and J dropped 8; count of bases not matched to a gene: 8.

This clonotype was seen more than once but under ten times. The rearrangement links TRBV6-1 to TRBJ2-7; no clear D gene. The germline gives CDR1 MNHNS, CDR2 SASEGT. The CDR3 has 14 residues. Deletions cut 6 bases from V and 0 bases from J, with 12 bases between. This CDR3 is CASRVTQSSYEQYF. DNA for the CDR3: TGTGCCAGCAGGGTCACCCAGAGCTCCTACGAGCAGTACTTC.

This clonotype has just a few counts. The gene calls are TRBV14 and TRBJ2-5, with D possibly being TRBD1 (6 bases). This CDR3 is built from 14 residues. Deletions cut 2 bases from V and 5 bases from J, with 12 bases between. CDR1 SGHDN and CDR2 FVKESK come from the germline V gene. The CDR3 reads CASSQIARGETQYF. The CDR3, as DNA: TGTGCCAGCAGCCAAATAGCCAGGGGTGAGACCCAGTACTTC.

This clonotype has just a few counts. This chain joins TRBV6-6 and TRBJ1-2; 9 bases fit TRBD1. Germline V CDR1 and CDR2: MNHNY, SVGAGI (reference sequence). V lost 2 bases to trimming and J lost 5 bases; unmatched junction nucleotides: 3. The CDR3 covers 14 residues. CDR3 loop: CASSYEGQGYGYTF. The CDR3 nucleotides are TGTGCCAGCAGTTACGAGGGACAGGGTTATGGCTACACCTTC.

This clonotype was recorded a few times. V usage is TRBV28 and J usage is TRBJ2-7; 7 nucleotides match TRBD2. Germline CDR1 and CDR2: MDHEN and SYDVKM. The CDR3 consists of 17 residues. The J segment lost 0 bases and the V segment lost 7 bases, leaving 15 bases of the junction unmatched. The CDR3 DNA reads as TGTGCCAGCAAACCCCGGCTAGCGGCTTTTAGCTCCTACGAGCAGTACTTC. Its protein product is CASKPRLAAFSSYEQYF.

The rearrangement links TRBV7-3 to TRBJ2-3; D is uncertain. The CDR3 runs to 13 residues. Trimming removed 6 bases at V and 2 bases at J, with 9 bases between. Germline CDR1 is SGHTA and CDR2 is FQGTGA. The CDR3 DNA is TGTGCCAGCAGACCAGACAACACAGATACGCAGTATTTT. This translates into CASRPDNTDTQYF.

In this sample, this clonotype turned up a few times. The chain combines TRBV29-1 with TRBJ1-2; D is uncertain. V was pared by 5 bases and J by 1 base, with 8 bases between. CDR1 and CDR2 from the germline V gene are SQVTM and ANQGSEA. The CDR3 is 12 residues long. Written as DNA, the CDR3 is TGCAGCGTTTTACAGTTTAACTATGGCTACACCTTC. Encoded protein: CSVLQFNYGYTF.

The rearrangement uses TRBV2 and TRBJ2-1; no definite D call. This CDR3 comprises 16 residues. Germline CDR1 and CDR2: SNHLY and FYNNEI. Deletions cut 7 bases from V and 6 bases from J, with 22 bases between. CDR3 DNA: TGTGCCAGCATGTTTGAGGTTTCTAGGTACGGCAATGAGCAGTTCTTC. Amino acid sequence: CASMFEVSRYGNEQFF.

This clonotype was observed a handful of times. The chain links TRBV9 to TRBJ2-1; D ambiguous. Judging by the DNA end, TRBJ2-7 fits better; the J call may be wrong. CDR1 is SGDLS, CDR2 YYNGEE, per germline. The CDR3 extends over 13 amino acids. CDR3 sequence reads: CASSITPWDEQYF. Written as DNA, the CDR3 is TGTGCCAGCAGCATTACTCCCTGGGACGAGCAGTACTTC.

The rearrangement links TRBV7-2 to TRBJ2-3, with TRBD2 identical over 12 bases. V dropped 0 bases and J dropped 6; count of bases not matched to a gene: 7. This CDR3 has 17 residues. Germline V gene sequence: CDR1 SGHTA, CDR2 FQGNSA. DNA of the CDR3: TGTGCCAGCAGCTTAGCTTCTAGCGGGGGGGCCAGGGATACGCAGTATTTT. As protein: CASSLASSGGARDTQYF.

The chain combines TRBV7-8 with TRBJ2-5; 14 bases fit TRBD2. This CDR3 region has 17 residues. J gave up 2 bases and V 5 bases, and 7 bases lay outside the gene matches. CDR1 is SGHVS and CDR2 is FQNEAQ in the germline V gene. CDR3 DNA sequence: TGTGCCAGCAGCCGGAAAGGACTAGCGGGGGGTCAAGAGACCCAGTACTTC. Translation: CASSRKGLAGGQETQYF.

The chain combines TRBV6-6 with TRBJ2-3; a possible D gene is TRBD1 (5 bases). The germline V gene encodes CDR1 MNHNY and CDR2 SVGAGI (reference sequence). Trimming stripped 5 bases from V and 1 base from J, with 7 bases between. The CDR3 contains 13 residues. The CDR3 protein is CASSDSRTDTQYF. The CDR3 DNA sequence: TGTGCCAGCAGTGACAGTCGCACAGATACGCAGTATTTT.

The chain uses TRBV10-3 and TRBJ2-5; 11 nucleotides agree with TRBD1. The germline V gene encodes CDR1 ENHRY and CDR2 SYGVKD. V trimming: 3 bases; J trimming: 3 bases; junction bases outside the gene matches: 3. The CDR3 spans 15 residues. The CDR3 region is CAISDGTGGKETQYF. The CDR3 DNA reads TGTGCCATCAGTGATGGGACAGGGGGAAAAGAGACCCAGTACTTC.